The sequence of this T cell receptor beta chain was determined in a study of PD-1 blockade in classical Hodgkin lymphoma. Whole-study context: Intravenous infusions of nivolumab 3 mg/kg reached patients every 2 weeks.

This clone was picked up one time. Its antigen is not identified. The protocol was immunoSEQ multiplex PCR, while the TCRdb copy is restricted to in-frame clones and leaves out a portion. The sample carries 25,000 to 30,000 clones, approximately 81% recorded once. The CDR3 consists of 15 residues. Looked up from germline, CDR1 is MNHEY and CDR2 is SVGAGI. V was pared by 4 bases and J by 0 bases, with 12 bases between. Each patient experienced a relapse that followed autologous stem cell transplantation, and brentuximab vedotin exposure varied. Overall study results and limits: With respect to the repertoire differences, their causes, possibly disease activity or prior therapy, remain undefined.

The chain uses TRBV6-5 and TRBJ2-5, with D tentatively TRBD1 or TRBD2 (5 bases each). The sequence was obtained from a human donor with classical Hodgkin lymphoma. Sequencing was performed on peripheral blood mononuclear cells (PBMCs), taken before the second cycle of nivolumab. The chain's CDR3 is CASSWDGRYQETQYF. The CDR3 DNA reads TGTGCCAGCAGTTGGGACGGACGGTACCAAGAGACCCAGTACTTC.